This TCR beta chain was sequenced for a study of cytomegalovirus exposure and HLA in healthy donors. Findings and caveats of the study: Exclusion applied to some V segments, including TRBV6-2 and TRBV6-3, as they were indistinguishable. A later analysis showed TCR association rates differing by HLA locus, peaking at DRB1 and lowest at HLA-C. Previous analysis showed most TCR beta V segments were productive about 90% or about 30% of the time.

For this clone: What it binds is unknown.

60 Vbeta and 13 Jbeta primers were used in PCR. Data came from immunoSEQ multiplex PCR; TCRdb stores just in-frame clones and leaves some out. The table has under 150,000 clones, about four fifths seen once. Healthy donors of bone marrow made up the group. The CDR3 spans 15 residues. Trimming at V came to 5 bases and at J to 4 bases, leaving 8 bases not matched to a gene. Germline CDR1 and CDR2: MNHEY and SMNVEV (reference sequence). The sequence came from a man under 40 in good health and CMV-seropositive. This chain links TRBV27 with TRBJ1-5; 7 positions match TRBD1. Sequenced sample: PBMCs. The CDR3 DNA follows: TGTGCCAGCAGTCCTTCGACAGGGCCGAATCAGCCCCAGCATTTT. It encodes CASSPSTGPNQPQHF.